This is a list of T cell receptor beta chains from one sample in a study of T-cell memory formation after mild COVID-19. TCRdb analysed the 5' RACE reads with MiXCR anew, one entry per CDR3 protein. The sample contains about 470,000 distinct CDR3 sequences, approximately 23% of which appear only once. The sequencing input was PBMCs or a T cell subset sorted from them (not recorded which). These receptors all come from an adult woman who had mild COVID-19 (a few samples of this study predate the infection). Cell type and time point are not known. Both conserved end residues are part of each CDR3. A D gene is named only where the DNA matches it firmly. Some rows mark clone size as missing; the rest say once, few, many or name a class of expanded clone.

j_gene	abundance	d_gene	v_gene	CDR3aa	CDR3nt
TRBJ1-1	NA	NA	TRBV20-1	CSATRVWWGNTEAFF	TGCAGTGCTACTAGGGTTTGGTGGGGGAACACTGAAGCTTTCTTT
TRBJ2-3	NA	TRBD2	TRBV30	CASDGGAIDTQYF	TGTGCCTCCGACGGGGGGGCAATAGATACGCAGTATTTT
TRBJ2-1	NA	TRBD2	TRBV6-6	CASSYSGAGGSSYNEQFF	TGTGCCAGCAGTTACTCTGGTGCGGGCGGGAGCTCCTACAATGAGCAGTTCTTC
TRBJ2-3	few	NA	TRBV6-2/TRBV6-3	CASSYRDPPTQYF	TGTGCCAGCAGTTACCGGGACCCTCCAACGCAGTATTTT
TRBJ2-2	many	TRBD1	TRBV7-2	CASSLQGAVGELFF	TGTGCCAGCAGCTTACAGGGGGCGGTCGGGGAGCTGTTTTTT
TRBJ2-7	few	NA	TRBV9	CASSVGSEQYF	TGTGCCAGCAGCGTAGGGAGCGAGCAGTACTTC
TRBJ2-1	NA	NA	TRBV7-2	CASSLVSSRGYNEQFF	TGTGCCAGCAGCTTAGTCTCTAGCAGAGGCTACAATGAGCAGTTCTTC
TRBJ1-4	NA	NA	TRBV2	CASTFRGRDGEKLFF	TGTGCCAGCACCTTCCGGGGCAGGGATGGTGAAAAACTGTTTTTT
TRBJ2-1	NA	TRBD2	TRBV29-1	CSVAGGGSEQFF	TGCAGCGTCGCAGGCGGGGGGAGTGAGCAGTTCTTC
TRBJ2-1	few	TRBD2	TRBV6-4	CASSELMAAGGPNEQFF	TGTGCCAGCAGTGAACTAATGGCCGCGGGAGGGCCCAATGAGCAGTTCTTC
TRBJ2-3	NA	TRBD2	TRBV5-4	CASSSGGASGSDTQYF	TGTGCCAGCAGCTCTGGAGGGGCTAGCGGGAGTGATACGCAGTATTTT
TRBJ1-1	NA	NA	TRBV11-2	CASSLVARVLNTEAFF	TGTGCCAGCAGCTTAGTCGCCCGGGTCCTGAACACTGAAGCTTTCTTT
TRBJ2-1	few	TRBD2	TRBV5-5	CASSEGLARSYNEQFF	TGTGCCAGCAGCGAAGGACTAGCGCGATCCTACAATGAGCAGTTCTTC
TRBJ2-3	NA	NA	TRBV6-2/TRBV6-3	CASSYYAGDTQYF	TGTGCCAGCAGTTACTATGCGGGAGATACGCAGTATTTT
TRBJ2-1	NA	TRBD1	TRBV6-2/TRBV6-3	CASIARDRVSNEQFF	TGTGCCAGCATTGCCCGGGACAGGGTAAGCAATGAGCAGTTCTTC
TRBJ1-1	NA	NA	TRBV6-1	CASSEEGTVRDDFF	TGTGCCAGCAGTGAAGAGGGGACCGTACGGGATGATTTCTTT
TRBJ2-1	NA	NA	TRBV5-4	CASSYQGPTYNEQFF	TGTGCCAGCAGCTATCAAGGGCCTACCTACAATGAGCAGTTCTTC
TRBJ2-7	few	NA	TRBV7-8	CASSFYASPISPDYYEQYF	TGTGCCAGCAGCTTCTACGCTAGCCCAATTAGCCCAGACTACTACGAGCAGTACTTC
TRBJ2-5	NA	TRBD2	TRBV18	CASSAASGRAETQYF	TGTGCCAGCTCCGCGGCTAGCGGGAGGGCGGAGACCCAGTACTTC
TRBJ1-2	few	NA	TRBV12-3/TRBV12-4	CASSLIYGTGYGYTF	TGTGCCAGCAGTTTAATATACGGGACGGGCTATGGCTACACCTTC
TRBJ1-6	NA	TRBD1	TRBV7-9	CASSLLQGNYNSPLHF	TGTGCCAGCAGCCTACTACAGGGGAACTATAATTCACCCCTCCACTTT
TRBJ1-6	NA	NA	TRBV2	CASSEGWGPGSLHF	TGTGCCAGCAGTGAAGGATGGGGGCCTGGGTCCCTCCACTTT
TRBJ2-1	NA	TRBD1	TRBV20-1	CSARDSGQGYNEQFF	TGCAGTGCTAGAGATTCGGGACAGGGGTACAATGAGCAGTTCTTC
TRBJ2-1	few	NA	TRBV30	CAWSVRALHYNEQFF	TGTGCCTGGAGTGTACGAGCTCTTCATTACAATGAGCAGTTCTTC
TRBJ1-5	many	NA	TRBV12-3/TRBV12-4	CASSPGNQPQHF	TGTGCCAGTAGTCCCGGCAATCAGCCCCAGCATTTT
TRBJ2-7	NA	NA	TRBV7-6	CASSNPLRTVNEQYF	TGTGCCAGCAGCAATCCCCTACGGACAGTTAACGAGCAGTACTTC
TRBJ1-5	NA	TRBD1	TRBV30	CAWSRPGTGDQPQHF	TGTGCCTGGAGTCGCCCTGGGACAGGAGATCAGCCCCAGCATTTT
TRBJ2-1	NA	NA	TRBV6-2/TRBV6-3	CASTLAAGYNEQFF	TGTGCCAGCACCCTCGCGGCTGGGTACAATGAGCAGTTCTTC
TRBJ2-1	few	TRBD2	TRBV10-3	CAISELAGGDEQFF	TGTGCCATCAGTGAGTTAGCGGGAGGAGATGAGCAGTTCTTC
TRBJ2-3	NA	TRBD2	TRBV11-2	CASSPITSGGTDTQYF	TGTGCCAGCAGCCCTATAACTAGCGGGGGAACAGATACGCAGTATTTT
TRBJ1-3	NA	NA	TRBV6-5	CASGRSGNTIYF	TGTGCCAGCGGACGCTCTGGAAACACCATATATTTT
TRBJ1-4	NA	NA	TRBV4-1	CASSQDLGGATNEKLFF	TGCGCCAGCAGCCAAGATCTCGGCGGAGCAACTAATGAAAAACTGTTTTTT
TRBJ1-5	NA	TRBD1	TRBV12-3/TRBV12-4	CASSLLGQAYSNQPQHF	TGTGCCAGCAGTCTCTTGGGACAGGCTTATAGCAATCAGCCCCAGCATTTT
TRBJ2-1	few	TRBD2	TRBV7-6	CASSLEALAGLYNEQFF	TGTGCCAGCAGCTTAGAGGCGCTAGCGGGCCTCTACAATGAGCAGTTCTTC
TRBJ2-3	few	TRBD2	TRBV5-4	CASSLTGLAGGRATDTQYF	TGTGCCAGCAGCTTGACCGGACTAGCGGGAGGGCGGGCCACAGATACGCAGTATTTT
TRBJ2-5	NA	NA	TRBV2	CASSEGEPQETQYF	TGTGCCAGCAGTGAAGGAGAACCCCAAGAGACCCAGTACTTC
TRBJ2-7	NA	TRBD1	TRBV4-1	CASSQDGVRDRSSYEQYF	TGCGCCAGCAGCCAAGACGGGGTTCGGGACAGAAGCTCTTACGAGCAGTACTTC
TRBJ2-3	few	NA	TRBV7-2	CASSLGDADTQYF	TGTGCCAGCAGCTTAGGTGACGCAGATACGCAGTATTTT
TRBJ2-3	few	TRBD2	TRBV29-1	CSAILGASGGDTQYF	TGCAGCGCCATCCTTGGGGCTAGCGGGGGTGATACGCAGTATTTT
TRBJ2-5	NA	TRBD2	TRBV14	CASSELAGAEETQYF	TGTGCCAGCAGCGAACTAGCGGGAGCGGAAGAGACCCAGTACTTC
TRBJ2-5	NA	NA	TRBV3-1	CASSTRWGETQYF	TGTGCCAGCAGCACCCGATGGGGAGAGACCCAGTACTTC